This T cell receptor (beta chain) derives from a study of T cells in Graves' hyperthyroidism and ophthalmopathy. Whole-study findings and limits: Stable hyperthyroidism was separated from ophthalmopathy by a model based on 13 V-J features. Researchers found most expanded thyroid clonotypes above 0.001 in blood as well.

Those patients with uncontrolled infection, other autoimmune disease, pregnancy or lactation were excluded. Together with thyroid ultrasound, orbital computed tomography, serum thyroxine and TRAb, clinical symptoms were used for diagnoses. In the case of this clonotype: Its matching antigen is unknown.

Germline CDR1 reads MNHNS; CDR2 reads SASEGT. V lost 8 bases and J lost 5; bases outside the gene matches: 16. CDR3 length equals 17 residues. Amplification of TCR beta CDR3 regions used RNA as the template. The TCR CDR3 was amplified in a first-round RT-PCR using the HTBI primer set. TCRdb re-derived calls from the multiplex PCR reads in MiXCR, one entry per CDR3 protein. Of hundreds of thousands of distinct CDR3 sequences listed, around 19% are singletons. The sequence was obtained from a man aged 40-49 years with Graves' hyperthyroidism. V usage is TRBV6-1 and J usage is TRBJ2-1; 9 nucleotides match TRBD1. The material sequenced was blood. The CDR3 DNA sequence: TGTGCCAGCGACGAAGGCCGTACAGGGGGCCAAAACAATGAGCAGTTCTTC. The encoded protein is CASDEGRTGGQNNEQFF.